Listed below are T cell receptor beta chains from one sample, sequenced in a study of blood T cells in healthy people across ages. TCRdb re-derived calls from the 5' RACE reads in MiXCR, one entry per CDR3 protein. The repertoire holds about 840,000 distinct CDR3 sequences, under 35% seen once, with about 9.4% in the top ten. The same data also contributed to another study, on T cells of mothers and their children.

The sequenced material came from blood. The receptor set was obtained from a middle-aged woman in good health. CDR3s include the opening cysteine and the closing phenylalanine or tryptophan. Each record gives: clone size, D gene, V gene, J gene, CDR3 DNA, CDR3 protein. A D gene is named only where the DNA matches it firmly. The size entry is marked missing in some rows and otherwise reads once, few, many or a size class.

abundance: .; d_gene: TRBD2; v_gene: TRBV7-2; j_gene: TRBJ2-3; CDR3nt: TGTGCCAGCAGCTTACTGGGGACTAGCGGGGCAGATACGCAGTATTTT; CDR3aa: CASSLLGTSGADTQYF
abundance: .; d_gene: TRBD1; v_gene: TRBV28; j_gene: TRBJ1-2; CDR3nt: TGTGCCAGCAGTTTCGGCAGGGGGCTCGGTGGCTACACCTTC; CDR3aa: CASSFGRGLGGYTF
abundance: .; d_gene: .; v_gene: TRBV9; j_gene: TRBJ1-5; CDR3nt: TGTGCCAGCAGCGTAGGGTTTTTGAGCAATCAGCCCCAGCATTTT; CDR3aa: CASSVGFLSNQPQHF
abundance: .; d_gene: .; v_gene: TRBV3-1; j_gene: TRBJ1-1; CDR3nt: TGTGCCACCGAGGGGGGACGGGCGAACACTGAAGCTTTCTTT; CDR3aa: CATEGGRANTEAFF
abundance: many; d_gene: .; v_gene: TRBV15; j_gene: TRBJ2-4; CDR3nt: TGTGCCACCACCGTTGCGGCTGGGGGCAAAAACATTCAGTACTTC; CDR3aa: CATTVAAGGKNIQYF
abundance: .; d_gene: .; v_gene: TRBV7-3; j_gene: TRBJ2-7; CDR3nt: TGTGCCAGCAGCCTACAGGGTCGGTTAGACGAGCAGTACTTC; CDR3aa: CASSLQGRLDEQYF
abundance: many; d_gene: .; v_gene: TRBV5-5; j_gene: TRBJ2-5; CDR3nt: TGTGCCAGCAACCGATGGAGGAATTTGGGACAAGAGACCCAGTACTTC; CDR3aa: CASNRWRNLGQETQYF
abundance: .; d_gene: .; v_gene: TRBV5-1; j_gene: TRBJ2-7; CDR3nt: TGCGCCAGCAGCTTGGTAGTTGGGTCAGACACAACCTACGAGCAGTACTTC; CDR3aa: CASSLVVGSDTTYEQYF
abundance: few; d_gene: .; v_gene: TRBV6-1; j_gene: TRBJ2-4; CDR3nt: TGTGCCAGCAGGGGAGAAAACAGGGTTGAGGCCAAAAACATTCAGTACTTC; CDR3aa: CASRGENRVEAKNIQYF
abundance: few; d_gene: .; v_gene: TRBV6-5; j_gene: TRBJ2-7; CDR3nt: TGTGCCAGCAGCGGCAGGGGTGGTGCGCAGTACTTC; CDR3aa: CASSGRGGAQYF
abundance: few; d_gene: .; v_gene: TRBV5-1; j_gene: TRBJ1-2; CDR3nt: TGCGCCAGCAGCAAATGGACAGTTAACTATGGCTACACCTTC; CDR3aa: CASSKWTVNYGYTF